The clone carrying this T cell receptor beta chain occurred a few times. The antigen is not known. The data originate from a study of T cells after yellow fever vaccination. Study-level findings and limits: Primary-vaccination clones mostly resurfaced post-booster (nearly 97% CD4, roughly 90% CD8).

TCRdb itself ran the 5' RACE reads through MiXCR, one entry per CDR3 protein. Here the sample spans over 100,000 distinct CDR3 sequences, 8.4% being singletons. V gave up 5 bases and J gave up 0 bases, with 8 bases separating them. The CDR3 has 14 amino acids. The TCR sequence derives from a man in his thirties or forties who received the YFV17D yellow fever vaccine. This sequence joins TRBV12-3 or TRBV12-4 and TRBJ1-5; D unresolved. This specimen consisted of CD8+ T cells sorted from PBMCs, obtained 45 days after the yellow fever booster vaccination. DNA of the CDR3: TGTGCCAGCAGTAGCAGATATAGCAATCAGCCCCAGCATTTT. It specifies CASSSRYSNQPQHF.